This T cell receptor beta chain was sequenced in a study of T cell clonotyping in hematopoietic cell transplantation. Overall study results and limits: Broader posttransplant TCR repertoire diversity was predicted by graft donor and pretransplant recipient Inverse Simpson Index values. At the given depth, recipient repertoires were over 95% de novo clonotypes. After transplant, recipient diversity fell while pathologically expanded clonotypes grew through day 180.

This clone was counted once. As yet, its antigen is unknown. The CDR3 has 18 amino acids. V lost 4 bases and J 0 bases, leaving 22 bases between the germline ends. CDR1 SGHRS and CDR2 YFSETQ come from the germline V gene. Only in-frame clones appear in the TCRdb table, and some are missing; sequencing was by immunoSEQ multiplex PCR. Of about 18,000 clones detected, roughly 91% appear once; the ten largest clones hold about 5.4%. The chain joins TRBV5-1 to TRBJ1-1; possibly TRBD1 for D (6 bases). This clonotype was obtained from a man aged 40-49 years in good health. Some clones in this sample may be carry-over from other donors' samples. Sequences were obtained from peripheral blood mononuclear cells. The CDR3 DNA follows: TGCGCCAGCAGCCCGGGGGGCGGGGTGGGACGAATGAACACTGAAGCTTTCTTT. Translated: CASSPGGGVGRMNTEAFF. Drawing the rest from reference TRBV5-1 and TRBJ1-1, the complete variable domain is KAGVTQTPRYLIKTRGQQVTLSCSPISGHRSVSWYQQTPGQGLQFLFEYFSETQRNKGNFPGRFSGRQFSNSRSEMNVSTLELGDSALYLCASSPGGGVGRMNTEAFFGQGTRLTVV.